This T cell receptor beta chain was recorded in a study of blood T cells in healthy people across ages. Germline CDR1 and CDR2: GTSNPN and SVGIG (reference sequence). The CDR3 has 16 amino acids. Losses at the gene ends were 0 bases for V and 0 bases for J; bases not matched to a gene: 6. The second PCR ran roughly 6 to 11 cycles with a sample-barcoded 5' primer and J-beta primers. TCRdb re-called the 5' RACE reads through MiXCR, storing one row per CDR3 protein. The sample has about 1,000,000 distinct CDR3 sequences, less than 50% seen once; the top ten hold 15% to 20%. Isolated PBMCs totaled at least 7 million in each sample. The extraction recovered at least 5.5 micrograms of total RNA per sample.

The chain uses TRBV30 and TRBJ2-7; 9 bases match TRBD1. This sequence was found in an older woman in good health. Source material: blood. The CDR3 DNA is TGTGCCTGGAGTGTACGCGTGACAGGGGGCTCCTACGAGCAGTACTTC. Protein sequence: CAWSVRVTGGSYEQYF.